The rows below give T cell receptor beta chains drawn from one sample of a study of shared clonotypes between healthy human individuals. The method was immunoSEQ multiplex PCR; TCRdb's version includes in-frame clones alone and lacks a portion of them. The sample comprises about 1 million clones, around 76% of which are singletons, and around 1.5% rests with the top ten. What was sequenced was memory CD4+ T cells sorted from blood. The origin of the receptors is a man aged 18 to 29 in good health. The CDR3 runs from the conserved cysteine through the conserved F or W. The D gene is left open where the match is weak. The listing skips clone size in some rows; elsewhere it reads once, few, many or a size class.

size: medium-sized
V: TRBV10-2
D: NA
J: TRBJ1-4
DNA: TGCGCCAGCAGCCCAGGGGTTCGAGAAAAACTGTTTTTT
CDR3: CASSPGVREKLFF

size: NA
V: TRBV9
D: TRBD1
J: TRBJ1-2
DNA: TGTGCCAGCAGAGCACAGGGGAACTACACCTTC
CDR3: CASRAQGNYTF

size: NA
V: TRBV6-4
D: TRBD2
J: TRBJ2-2
DNA: TGTGCCAGCAGTTACCGCGGGGGGGCAAACACCGGGGAGCTGTTTTTT
CDR3: CASSYRGGANTGELFF

size: NA
V: TRBV7-3
D: TRBD1
J: TRBJ2-2
DNA: TGTGCCAGCAGCCGCGGCGGGACAGGGGGCGGCACCGGGGAGCTGTTTTTT
CDR3: CASSRGGTGGGTGELFF

size: few
V: TRBV7-2
D: NA
J: TRBJ1-1
DNA: TGTGCCAGCAGCTTTGCACTGAACACTGAAGCTTTCTTT
CDR3: CASSFALNTEAFF

size: NA
V: TRBV2
D: NA
J: TRBJ2-5
DNA: TGTGCCAGCAGCGCCGACAGGTACCAAGAGACCCAGTACTTC
CDR3: CASSADRYQETQYF

size: once
V: TRBV5-1
D: NA
J: TRBJ1-1
DNA: TGCGCCAGCAGCTTGGGGACGACAGGCGGAGCTTTCTTT
CDR3: CASSLGTTGGAFF

size: NA
V: TRBV7-2
D: TRBD2
J: TRBJ2-1
DNA: TGTGCCAGCAGCTTAGGGACTAGCGGGAAAAGGAATGAGCAGTTCTTC
CDR3: CASSLGTSGKRNEQFF

size: NA
V: TRBV2
D: NA
J: TRBJ2-5
DNA: TGTGCCAGCCCCACAACAAGGGGGGGCCTGGAGACCCAGTACTTC
CDR3: CASPTTRGGLETQYF

size: NA
V: TRBV5-4
D: TRBD1
J: TRBJ1-2
DNA: TGTGCCAGCAGCTTGGCGGGACAGGTCTATGGCTACACCTTC
CDR3: CASSLAGQVYGYTF

size: NA
V: TRBV6-4
D: NA
J: TRBJ2-1
DNA: TGTGCCAGCAGTCCTGTACCGTTGAACTTGATTGGCTCCTACAATGAGCAGTTCTTC
CDR3: CASSPVPLNLIGSYNEQFF

size: NA
V: TRBV6-5
D: TRBD2
J: TRBJ2-7
DNA: TGTGCCAGCAGCTACGAGCGGGAGGCAAACTATGAGCAGTACTTC
CDR3: CASSYEREANYEQYF

size: once
V: TRBV28
D: NA
J: TRBJ1-3
DNA: TGTGCCAGCATCTCAGGGCGAGGCACCATATATTTT
CDR3: CASISGRGTIYF

size: NA
V: TRBV5-1
D: TRBD2
J: TRBJ2-1
DNA: TGCGCCAGCAGCTTGGTCATGGCTAGCGGGGTCAATGAGCAGTTCTTC
CDR3: CASSLVMASGVNEQFF

size: NA
V: TRBV2
D: NA
J: TRBJ2-7
DNA: TGTGCCAGCAGACAGGGTTCGTCCAACGAGCAGTACTTC
CDR3: CASRQGSSNEQYF

size: NA
V: TRBV5-1
D: NA
J: TRBJ2-3
DNA: TGCGCCAGCAGCTTGTCGGGACCAAACACAGATACGCAGTATTTT
CDR3: CASSLSGPNTDTQYF

size: NA
V: TRBV6-5
D: TRBD2
J: TRBJ2-1
DNA: TGTGCCAGCAGTGCTCTGACGGGGGGGAACCATGAGCAGTTCTTC
CDR3: CASSALTGGNHEQFF

size: NA
V: TRBV10-2
D: TRBD1
J: TRBJ1-5
DNA: TGCGCCAGCAGTGAAGTGGGACAGGGTCGCAGCAATCAGCCCCAGCATTTT
CDR3: CASSEVGQGRSNQPQHF

size: NA
V: TRBV5-4
D: NA
J: TRBJ2-7
DNA: TGTGCCAGCAGCATTCCGACGGGAGTGAACTACGAGCAGTACTTC
CDR3: CASSIPTGVNYEQYF

size: NA
V: TRBV7-8
D: NA
J: TRBJ1-2
DNA: TGTGCCAGCAGCTTTACGGAGCGGGTAGGCTACACCTTC
CDR3: CASSFTERVGYTF

size: NA
V: TRBV6-1
D: TRBD1
J: TRBJ1-2
DNA: TGTGCCAGCAGTCTGGGACAGGGTGCCTATGGCTACACCTTC
CDR3: CASSLGQGAYGYTF

size: NA
V: TRBV7-8
D: NA
J: TRBJ2-1
DNA: TGTGCCAGCAGCTTAGCACAGGGTGGATACAATGAGCAGTTCTTC
CDR3: CASSLAQGGYNEQFF

size: NA
V: TRBV19
D: NA
J: TRBJ2-2
DNA: TGTGCCAGTAGTGGCCGACAAGACACCGGGGAGCTGTTTTTT
CDR3: CASSGRQDTGELFF

size: NA
V: TRBV18
D: TRBD1
J: TRBJ2-5
DNA: TGTGCCAGCTCACGGGTAACAGGGGGAGAGACCCAGTACTTC
CDR3: CASSRVTGGETQYF

size: NA
V: TRBV10-1
D: NA
J: TRBJ2-4
DNA: TGCGCCAGCAGTGAATCGGGGATAAACATTCAGTACTTC
CDR3: CASSESGINIQYF

size: NA
V: TRBV19
D: TRBD2
J: TRBJ2-1
DNA: TGTGCCAGTAGTATAGGAGGAGCGGGGGCCGCTGAGCAGTTCTTC
CDR3: CASSIGGAGAAEQFF

size: once
V: TRBV28
D: TRBD1
J: TRBJ1-4
DNA: TGTGCCAGCAGTCCGGACAGGGCTGTCGAAAAACTGTTTTTT
CDR3: CASSPDRAVEKLFF

size: few
V: TRBV30
D: NA
J: TRBJ1-3
DNA: TGTGCCTGGACGGGCTGGAACACCATATATTTT
CDR3: CAWTGWNTIYF

size: NA
V: TRBV30
D: NA
J: TRBJ1-3
DNA: TGTGCCTGGAGTGGCGCCAGGATTCCAGTCGGAAACACCATATATTTT
CDR3: CAWSGARIPVGNTIYF

size: NA
V: TRBV5-1
D: NA
J: TRBJ2-3
DNA: TGCGCCAGCAGCTTGGGGCCGGGGACTCCCGAACCGCAGTATTTT
CDR3: CASSLGPGTPEPQYF

size: few
V: TRBV10-3
D: TRBD1
J: TRBJ2-1
DNA: TGTGCCATCAGTGATTCGGGGACAGGTGAAGGTGAGCAGTTCTTC
CDR3: CAISDSGTGEGEQFF

size: NA
V: TRBV6-1
D: NA
J: TRBJ1-4
DNA: TGTGCCAGCAGTGAAGGGATTGCTAATGAAAAACTGTTTTTT
CDR3: CASSEGIANEKLFF

size: NA
V: TRBV5-6
D: NA
J: TRBJ2-2
DNA: TGTGCCAGCAGCAAGACTTTCAGGGGGAACACCGGGGAGCTGTTTTTT
CDR3: CASSKTFRGNTGELFF

size: NA
V: TRBV9
D: NA
J: TRBJ1-5
DNA: TGTGCCAGCAGCGTAGGGGCAGGTTTCAATCAGCCCCAGCATTTT
CDR3: CASSVGAGFNQPQHF

size: once
V: TRBV9
D: TRBD1
J: TRBJ2-7
DNA: TGTGCCAGCAGCCGACAAACACAGGGGGCCTACGAGCAGTACTTC
CDR3: CASSRQTQGAYEQYF

size: NA
V: TRBV18
D: NA
J: TRBJ2-7
DNA: TGTGCCAGCTCACCACCTGGACAGCCCTGGGAGCAGTACTTC
CDR3: CASSPPGQPWEQYF

size: NA
V: TRBV6-1
D: NA
J: TRBJ2-5
DNA: TGTGCCAGCAGTGGACTGGTACAAGAGACCCAGTACTTC
CDR3: CASSGLVQETQYF

size: NA
V: TRBV5-1
D: NA
J: TRBJ1-2
DNA: TGCGCCAGCAGCTTTGACGTAAACTATGGCTACACCTTC
CDR3: CASSFDVNYGYTF

size: NA
V: TRBV5-4
D: NA
J: TRBJ2-7
DNA: TGTGCCAGCAGCCGGCAGGGTTCCACCTCCTACGAGCAGTACTTC
CDR3: CASSRQGSTSYEQYF

size: NA
V: TRBV19
D: NA
J: TRBJ1-4
DNA: TGTGCCAGTAGGATCAGCGGGGCTAATAATGAAAAACTGTTTTTT
CDR3: CASRISGANNEKLFF

size: NA
V: TRBV5-6
D: NA
J: TRBJ1-2
DNA: TGTGCCAGCAGCTTGGTAGGACTGGGCCAGGCCTATGGCTACACCTTC
CDR3: CASSLVGLGQAYGYTF

size: NA
V: TRBV11-2
D: NA
J: TRBJ2-3
DNA: TGTGCCAGCAGCTTAAATTCCCTAGCCCATACGCAGTATTTT
CDR3: CASSLNSLAHTQYF

size: few
V: TRBV6-4
D: TRBD2
J: TRBJ2-3
DNA: TGTGCCAGCAGTGAAAGCGGGAGCGGAACAGATACGCAGTATTTT
CDR3: CASSESGSGTDTQYF

size: NA
V: TRBV6-1
D: NA
J: TRBJ2-7
DNA: TGTGCCAGCAGTGACCCCGGGGACGAGCAGTACTTC
CDR3: CASSDPGDEQYF

size: NA
V: TRBV18
D: NA
J: TRBJ2-1
DNA: TGTGCCAGCTCAACCCAGTCCTACAATGAGCAGTTCTTC
CDR3: CASSTQSYNEQFF

size: NA
V: TRBV4-2
D: TRBD1
J: TRBJ1-2
DNA: TGTGCCAGCAGCCAAACACAGGGGGCGCGGGATGGCTACACCTTC
CDR3: CASSQTQGARDGYTF

size: NA
V: TRBV19
D: TRBD1
J: TRBJ1-4
DNA: TGTGCCAGTAGTATAGAGAGGACAGGGGGCCGCAATGAAAAACTGTTTTTT
CDR3: CASSIERTGGRNEKLFF

size: NA
V: TRBV2
D: NA
J: TRBJ1-5
DNA: TGTGCCAGCACCCCGGACAGTCTCAATCAGCCCCAGCATTTT
CDR3: CASTPDSLNQPQHF

size: NA
V: TRBV4-3
D: NA
J: TRBJ2-7
DNA: TGCGCCAGCAGCCAAGATCACACAGGGAGACGTAGAGAGCAGTACTTC
CDR3: CASSQDHTGRRREQYF

size: NA
V: TRBV10-2
D: NA
J: TRBJ2-1
DNA: TGCGCCAGCAGTGGCATTAGCGCGAGGGGTGAGCAGTTCTTC
CDR3: CASSGISARGEQFF

size: NA
V: TRBV18
D: NA
J: TRBJ1-4
DNA: TGTGCCAGCTCGCAGGGTCGGACTAATGAAAAACTGTTTTTT
CDR3: CASSQGRTNEKLFF

size: few
V: TRBV7-9
D: TRBD1
J: TRBJ2-7
DNA: TGTGCCAGCAGCCCGGGAGACAGGGGGCGATACGAGCAGTACTTC
CDR3: CASSPGDRGRYEQYF

size: NA
V: TRBV5-4
D: NA
J: TRBJ2-2
DNA: TGTGCCAGCAGCAGGACGTCCGGCGGAGGGGAGCTGTTTTTT
CDR3: CASSRTSGGGELFF

size: NA
V: TRBV19
D: NA
J: TRBJ2-3
DNA: TGTGCCAGTAGTATAGGGGGCAGGGCGGGCACAGATACGCAGTATTTT
CDR3: CASSIGGRAGTDTQYF

size: NA
V: TRBV30
D: NA
J: TRBJ1-4
DNA: TGTGCCTGGAGTCCCCGGGGGCGCGGAGAAAAACTGTTTTTT
CDR3: CAWSPRGRGEKLFF

size: NA
V: TRBV4-2
D: NA
J: TRBJ1-3
DNA: TGTGCCAGCAGCCAAGAGGGGGGGTTCTCTGGAAACACCATATATTTT
CDR3: CASSQEGGFSGNTIYF

size: NA
V: TRBV18
D: TRBD1
J: TRBJ2-3
DNA: TGTGCCAGCTCACCACAGGGGGCGACACCAACAGATACGCAGTATTTT
CDR3: CASSPQGATPTDTQYF